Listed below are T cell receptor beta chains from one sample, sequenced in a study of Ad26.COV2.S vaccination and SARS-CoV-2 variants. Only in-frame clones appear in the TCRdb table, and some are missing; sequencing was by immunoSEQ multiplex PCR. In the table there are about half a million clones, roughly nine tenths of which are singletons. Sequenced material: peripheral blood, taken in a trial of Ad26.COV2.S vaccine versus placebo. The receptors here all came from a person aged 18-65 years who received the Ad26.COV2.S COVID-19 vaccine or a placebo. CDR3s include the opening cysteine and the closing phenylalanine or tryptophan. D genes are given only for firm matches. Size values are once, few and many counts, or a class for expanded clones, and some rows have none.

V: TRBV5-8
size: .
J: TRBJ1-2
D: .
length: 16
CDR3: CASIKRGQGLGYGYTF
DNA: TGTGCCAGCATCAAGAGAGGGCAGGGACTAGGGTATGGCTACACCTTC

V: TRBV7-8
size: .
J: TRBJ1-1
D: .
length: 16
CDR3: CASSLFGGPMNTEAFF
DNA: TGTGCCAGCAGCTTATTTGGGGGCCCCATGAACACTGAAGCTTTCTTT

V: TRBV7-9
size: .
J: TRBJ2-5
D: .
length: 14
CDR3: CASSSGTHQETQYF
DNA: TGTGCCAGCAGCTCTGGGACCCATCAGGAGACCCAGTACTTC

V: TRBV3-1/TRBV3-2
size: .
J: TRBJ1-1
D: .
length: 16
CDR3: CASSHGPARGNTEAFF
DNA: TGTGCCAGCAGCCACGGGCCCGCCCGAGGTAACACTGAAGCTTTCTTT

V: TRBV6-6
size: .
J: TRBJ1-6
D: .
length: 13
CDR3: CASSYSLRSPLHF
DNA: TGTGCCAGCAGTTACAGCCTTCGGTCACCCCTCCACTTT

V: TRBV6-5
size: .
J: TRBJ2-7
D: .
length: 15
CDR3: CASSYGRGRTYEQYF
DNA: TGTGCCAGCAGTTACGGGAGGGGGCGGACCTACGAGCAGTACTTC

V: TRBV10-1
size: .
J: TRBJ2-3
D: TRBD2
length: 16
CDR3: CASTYSGRAETDTQYF
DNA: TGCGCCAGCACATATAGCGGGAGGGCCGAGACAGATACGCAGTATTTT

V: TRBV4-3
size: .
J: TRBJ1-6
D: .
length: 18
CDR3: CASSQEQTIQGRNSPLHF
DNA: TGCGCCAGCAGCCAAGAACAAACTATACAGGGACGTAATTCACCCCTCCACTTT

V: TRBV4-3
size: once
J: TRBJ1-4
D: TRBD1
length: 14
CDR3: CASSRQGEGEKLFF
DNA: TGCGCCAGCAGCCGTCAGGGGGAAGGTGAAAAACTGTTTTTT

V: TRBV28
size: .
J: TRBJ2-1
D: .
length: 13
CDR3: CASSLWEANEQFF
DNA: TGTGCCAGCAGTTTATGGGAGGCGAATGAGCAGTTCTTC

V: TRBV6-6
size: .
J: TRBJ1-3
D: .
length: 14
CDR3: CASSPESSGNTIYF
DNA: TGTGCCAGCAGCCCGGAGAGCTCTGGAAACACCATATATTTT

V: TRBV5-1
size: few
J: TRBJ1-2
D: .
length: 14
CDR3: CASSAQPAADGYTF
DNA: TGCGCCAGCAGCGCTCAGCCCGCAGCGGATGGCTACACCTTC

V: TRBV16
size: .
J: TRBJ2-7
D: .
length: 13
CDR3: CASTPTRGYEQYF
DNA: TGTGCCAGCACCCCCACTCGGGGCTACGAGCAGTACTTC

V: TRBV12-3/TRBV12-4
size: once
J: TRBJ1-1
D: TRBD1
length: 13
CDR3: CASSLRQGDEAFF
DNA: TGTGCCAGCAGCCTACGACAGGGTGATGAAGCTTTCTTT

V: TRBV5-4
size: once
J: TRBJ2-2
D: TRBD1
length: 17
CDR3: CASSAGTGGRGTGELFF
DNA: TGTGCCAGCAGCGCTGGGACAGGGGGCCGCGGCACCGGGGAGCTGTTTTTT

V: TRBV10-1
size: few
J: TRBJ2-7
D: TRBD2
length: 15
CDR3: CASSDSLAASYEQYF
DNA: TGCGCCAGCAGTGACTCACTAGCGGCTTCCTACGAGCAGTACTTC

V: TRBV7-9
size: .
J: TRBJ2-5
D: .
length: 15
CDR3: CASSLLNSGEETQYF
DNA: TGTGCCAGCAGCTTACTAAACTCCGGGGAAGAGACCCAGTACTTC

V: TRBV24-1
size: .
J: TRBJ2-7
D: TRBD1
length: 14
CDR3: CATERCDRGLEQYF
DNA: TGTGCCACAGAACGGTGCGACAGGGGGCTCGAGCAGTACTTC

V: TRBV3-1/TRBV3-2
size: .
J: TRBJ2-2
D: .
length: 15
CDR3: CASSQGVGTSGELFF
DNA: TGTGCCAGCAGCCAAGGGGTCGGGACTTCCGGGGAGCTGTTTTTT

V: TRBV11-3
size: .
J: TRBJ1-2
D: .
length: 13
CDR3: CASSSPRRGGYTF
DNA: TGTGCCAGCAGCTCCCCCCGGCGGGGTGGCTACACCTTC

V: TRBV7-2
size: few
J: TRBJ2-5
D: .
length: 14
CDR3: CASGRTGLSETQYF
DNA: TGTGCCAGCGGGAGGACAGGTCTTTCAGAGACCCAGTACTTC

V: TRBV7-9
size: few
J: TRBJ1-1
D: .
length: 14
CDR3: CASTPGGGGTEAFF
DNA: TGTGCCAGCACCCCGGGCGGGGGTGGCACTGAAGCTTTCTTT

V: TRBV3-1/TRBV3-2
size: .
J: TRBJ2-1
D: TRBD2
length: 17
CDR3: CASSQVKRTSGPNEQFF
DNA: TGTGCCAGCAGCCAAGTCAAGAGGACTAGCGGCCCCAATGAGCAGTTCTTC

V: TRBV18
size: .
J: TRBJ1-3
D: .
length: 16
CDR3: CASSSLTADSGNTIYF
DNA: TGTGCCAGCTCATCACTCACAGCGGACTCTGGAAACACCATATATTTT

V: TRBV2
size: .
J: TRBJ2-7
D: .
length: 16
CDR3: CASSEGTVGLGYEQYF
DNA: TGTGCCAGCAGTGAAGGGACAGTGGGTTTGGGATACGAGCAGTACTTC

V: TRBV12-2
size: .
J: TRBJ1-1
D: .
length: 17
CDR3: CASRSPWGTSANTEAFF
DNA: TGTGCAAGTCGCTCCCCTTGGGGGACAAGTGCCAACACTGAAGCTTTCTTT

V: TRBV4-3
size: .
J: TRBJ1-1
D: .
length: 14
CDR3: CASSQGVVDTEAFF
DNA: TGCGCCAGCAGCCAAGGGGTAGTTGACACTGAAGCTTTCTTT

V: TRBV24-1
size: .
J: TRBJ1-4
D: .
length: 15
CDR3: CATSRDLGSKVKLFF
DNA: TGTGCCACCTCTCGGGACTTGGGCAGCAAGGTAAAACTGTTTTTT

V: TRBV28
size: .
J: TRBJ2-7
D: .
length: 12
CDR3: CASSFGSYEQYF
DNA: TGTGCCAGCAGTTTTGGGTCCTACGAGCAGTACTTC

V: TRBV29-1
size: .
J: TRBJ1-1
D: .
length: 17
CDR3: CSVEYIRTEHMNTEAFF
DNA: TGCAGCGTTGAATACATCCGGACAGAACACATGAACACTGAAGCTTTCTTT

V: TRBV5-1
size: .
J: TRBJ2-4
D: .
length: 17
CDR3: CASSLEGFGGNKNIQYF
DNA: TGCGCCAGCAGCTTGGAAGGTTTCGGGGGTAACAAAAACATTCAGTACTTC

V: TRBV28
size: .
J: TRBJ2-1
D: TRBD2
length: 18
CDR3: CASSSLSGRPSSYNEQFF
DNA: TGTGCCAGCAGTTCCCTTAGCGGGAGGCCCAGCTCCTACAATGAGCAGTTCTTC

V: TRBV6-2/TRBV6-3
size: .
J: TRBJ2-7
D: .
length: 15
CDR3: CASSYSLKVSYEQYF
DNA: TGTGCCAGCAGTTACTCCTTGAAGGTGAGCTACGAGCAGTACTTC

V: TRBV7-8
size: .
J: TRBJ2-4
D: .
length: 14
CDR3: CASSLGVEPGIQYF
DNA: TGTGCCAGCAGCTTAGGAGTAGAACCGGGGATTCAGTACTTC

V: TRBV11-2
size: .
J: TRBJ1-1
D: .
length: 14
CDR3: CASSLKGQNTEAFF
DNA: TGTGCCAGCAGCTTAAAAGGCCAGAACACTGAAGCTTTCTTT

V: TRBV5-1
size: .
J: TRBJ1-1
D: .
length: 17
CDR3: CASSRRSGEIRNTEAFF
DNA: TGCGCCAGCAGTAGGAGGTCAGGGGAGATTAGGAACACTGAAGCTTTCTTT

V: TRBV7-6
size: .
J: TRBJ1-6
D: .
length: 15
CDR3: CASSLGTRGNSPLHF
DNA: TGTGCCAGCAGCTTAGGTACCAGGGGCAATTCACCCCTCCACTTT

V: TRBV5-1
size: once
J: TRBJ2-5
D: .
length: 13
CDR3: CASSAKGQETQYF
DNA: TGCGCCAGCAGCGCAAAGGGACAAGAGACCCAGTACTTC

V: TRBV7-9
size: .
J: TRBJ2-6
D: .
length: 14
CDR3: CASSRVDGANVLTF
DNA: TGTGCCAGCAGCCGAGTGGATGGGGCCAACGTCCTGACTTTC

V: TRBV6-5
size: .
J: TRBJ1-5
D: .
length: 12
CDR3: CASGGGVRPQHF
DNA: TGTGCAAGCGGGGGAGGGGTACGGCCCCAGCATTTT

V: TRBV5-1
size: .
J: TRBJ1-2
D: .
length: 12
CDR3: CASSTQGNGYTF
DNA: TGCGCCAGCAGCACCCAAGGAAATGGCTACACCTTC

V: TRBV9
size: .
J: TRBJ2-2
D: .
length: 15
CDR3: CASSVVEGVTGELFF
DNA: TGTGCCAGCAGCGTAGTAGAGGGCGTGACCGGGGAGCTGTTTTTT

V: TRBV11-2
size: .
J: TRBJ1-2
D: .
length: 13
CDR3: CASSAGANYGYTF
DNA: TGTGCCAGCTCCGCGGGGGCTAACTATGGCTACACCTTC

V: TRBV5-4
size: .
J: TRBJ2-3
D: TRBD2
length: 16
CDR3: CASSREAGTRTDTQYF
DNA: TGTGCCAGCAGTCGGGAGGCGGGAACCCGCACAGATACGCAGTATTTT

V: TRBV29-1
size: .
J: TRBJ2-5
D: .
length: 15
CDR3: CSVEDPAGGIETQYF
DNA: TGCAGCGTTGAAGATCCAGCGGGCGGAATAGAGACCCAGTACTTC

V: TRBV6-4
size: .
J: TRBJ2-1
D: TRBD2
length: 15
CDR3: CASSDGGRELNEQFF
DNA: TGTGCCAGCAGTGACGGCGGGAGGGAACTCAATGAGCAGTTCTTC

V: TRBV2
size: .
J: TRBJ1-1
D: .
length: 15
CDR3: CASSERYSVNTEAFF
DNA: TGTGCCAGCAGTGAAAGATATAGCGTGAACACTGAAGCTTTCTTT

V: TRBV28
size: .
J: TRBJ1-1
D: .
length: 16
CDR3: CASSFFSVRVNTEAFF
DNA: TGTGCCAGCAGTTTTTTTTCGGTTCGAGTGAACACTGAAGCTTTCTTT

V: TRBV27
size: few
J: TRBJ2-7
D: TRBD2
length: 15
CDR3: CASSSGLAGGPEQYF
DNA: TGTGCCAGCAGTTCCGGACTAGCGGGAGGGCCTGAGCAGTACTTC

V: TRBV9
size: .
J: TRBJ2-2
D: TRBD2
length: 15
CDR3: CASSVTSGGTGELFF
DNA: TGTGCCAGCAGCGTAACCAGCGGGGGAACCGGGGAGCTGTTTTTT

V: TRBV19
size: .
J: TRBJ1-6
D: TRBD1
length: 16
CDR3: CASSTFPGTGYSPLHF
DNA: TGTGCCAGTAGTACCTTCCCCGGGACAGGGTATTCACCCCTCCACTTT

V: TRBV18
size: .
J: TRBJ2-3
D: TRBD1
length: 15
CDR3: CASSPRTGQADTQYF
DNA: TGTGCCAGCTCACCTCGGACAGGGCAGGCAGATACGCAGTATTTT